These T cell receptor beta chains were read from a single sample in a study of OX40 agonist ivuxolimab in advanced cancers. Generated by immunoSEQ multiplex PCR, the TCRdb table keeps only in-frame clones and is missing some. The sample yields roughly 71,000 clones, about 88% seen once. Sample: CD4+ or CD8+ T cells sorted from blood, taken in a trial of the OX40 agonist ivuxolimab. All receptors come from an adult with an advanced solid tumor such as melanoma, head and neck, liver or kidney cancer. Both conserved end residues are part of each CDR3. The D gene is left open where the match is weak. Size values are once, few and many counts, or a class for expanded clones, and some rows have none.

TRBV12-5	.	few	TRBJ2-5	TGTGCTAGTGGGCTACAAGAGACCCAGTACTTC	CASGLQETQYF
TRBV28	.	.	TRBJ2-5	TGTGCCAGCAGCGGAGGTCCCATGACCGGTACGGACTTC	CASSGGPMTGTDF
TRBV7-2	TRBD1	.	TRBJ1-1	TGTGCCAGCAGCTTAGAGGGACAGGGTCGGTTTACTGAAGCTTTCTTT	CASSLEGQGRFTEAFF
TRBV12-5	TRBD1	.	TRBJ2-5	TGTGCTAGTGGTTTGGAGACAGGGAGATTCGAGACCCAGTACTTC	CASGLETGRFETQYF
TRBV15	TRBD2	.	TRBJ2-7	TGTGCCACCAGCAGAGATCGGGCTAGCGGGAGCAACGAGCAGTACTTC	CATSRDRASGSNEQYF
TRBV4-1	TRBD1	.	TRBJ2-4	TGCGCCAGCAGCCCTACGAGGACAGGGGAGGTGACCAAAAACATTCAGTACTTC	CASSPTRTGEVTKNIQYF
TRBV6-1	.	.	TRBJ1-2	TGTGCCAGCAGTGAAGGGGGGGGGAGGCTAGCTAACTATGGCTACACCTTC	CASSEGGGRLANYGYTF
TRBV29-1	.	.	TRBJ2-1	TGCAGCGTTTTACAGGGAGGCAAAAATGAGCAGTTCTTC	CSVLQGGKNEQFF
TRBV6-1	.	.	TRBJ1-1	TGTGCCAGCAGGGAATACGGGAACACTGAAGCTTTCTTT	CASREYGNTEAFF
TRBV7-9	TRBD1	.	TRBJ1-5	TGTGCCAGCAGCACACAGGGGGTTAGCAATCAGCCCCAGCATTTT	CASSTQGVSNQPQHF
TRBV10-2	.	.	TRBJ1-1	TGCGCCAGCAGCTTGACAGGAGGTTATGCTTTCTTT	CASSLTGGYAFF
TRBV9	.	.	TRBJ2-7	TGTGCCAGCAGCGTAGGCCTTCTCGGCGAGCAGTACTTC	CASSVGLLGEQYF
TRBV7-2	.	.	TRBJ1-5	TGTGCCAGCAGCCTGCCAGGAATCAATCAGCCCCAGCATTTT	CASSLPGINQPQHF
TRBV11-2	.	.	TRBJ2-1	TGTGCCAGCAGTCAAAATAGGGTGCCCAATGAGCAGTTCTTC	CASSQNRVPNEQFF
TRBV28	TRBD1	.	TRBJ1-5	TGTGCCAGCAGTACCGGGACAGGGGGATATCAGCCCCAGCATTTT	CASSTGTGGYQPQHF
TRBV7-9	.	.	TRBJ1-2	TGTGCCAGCAGCTCAATTATACAGGAGAGCTACACCTTC	CASSSIIQESYTF
TRBV6-5	TRBD1	once	TRBJ1-2	TGTGCCAGCAGTTACTTAGGGGGCGGCTATGGCTACACCTTC	CASSYLGGGYGYTF
TRBV27	.	.	TRBJ1-2	TGTGCCAGCAGTTTTCGGGGAACAGGGCCAGGTGGCTACACCTTC	CASSFRGTGPGGYTF
TRBV5-1	.	.	TRBJ1-2	TGCGCCAGCAGCCCTGGGGTTGGGGAGTACGGCTACACCTTC	CASSPGVGEYGYTF
TRBV30	.	.	TRBJ2-1	TGTGCCTGGGGAGGGTTCAATGAGCAGTTCTTC	CAWGGFNEQFF
TRBV7-6	.	.	TRBJ2-5	TGTGCCAGTCAGATGACGATAGCGCTCGAGACCCAGTACTTC	CASQMTIALETQYF
TRBV7-8	.	.	TRBJ2-5	TGTGCCAGCAGCTCCATCCGCCAAGAGACCCAGTACTTC	CASSSIRQETQYF